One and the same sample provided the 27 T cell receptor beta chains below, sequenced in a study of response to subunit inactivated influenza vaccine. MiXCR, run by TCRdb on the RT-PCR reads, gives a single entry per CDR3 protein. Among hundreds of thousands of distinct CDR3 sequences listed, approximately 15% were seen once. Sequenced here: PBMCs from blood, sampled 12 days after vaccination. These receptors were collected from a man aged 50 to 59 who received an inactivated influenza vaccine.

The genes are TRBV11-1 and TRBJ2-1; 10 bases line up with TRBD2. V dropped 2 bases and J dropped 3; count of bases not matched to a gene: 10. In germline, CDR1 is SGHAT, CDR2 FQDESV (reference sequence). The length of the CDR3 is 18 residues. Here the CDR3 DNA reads TGTGCCAGCAGCTTAACCAGCGGGGGGGCTTATGTCTACAATGAGCAGTTCTTC. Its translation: CASSLTSGGAYVYNEQFF.

The CDR3 bases are TGTGCCAGCAGCTCCCCGCAAGGGTTGTACGAGCAGTACTTC. It is translated as CASSSPQGLYEQYF. The chain joins TRBV7-9 to TRBJ2-7; no clear D gene. CDR3 length equals 14 residues. Germline V gene lookup returns CDR1 SEHNR and CDR2 FQNEAQ (reference sequence). V lost 4 bases to trimming and J lost 4 bases, with 14 bases between them.

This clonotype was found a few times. The CDR3 sequence is CSARAVGGFSYNEQFF. As DNA, the CDR3 is TGCAGTGCTAGAGCGGTAGGGGGCTTCTCCTACAATGAGCAGTTCTTC. This chain links TRBV20-1 with TRBJ2-1, with 7 bases aligning to TRBD1. Per germline, CDR1 DFQATT and CDR2 SNEGSKA (reference sequence). The CDR3 runs 16 residues. Germline trimming cut 1 base from V and 0 bases from J; bases unmatched to any gene: 6.

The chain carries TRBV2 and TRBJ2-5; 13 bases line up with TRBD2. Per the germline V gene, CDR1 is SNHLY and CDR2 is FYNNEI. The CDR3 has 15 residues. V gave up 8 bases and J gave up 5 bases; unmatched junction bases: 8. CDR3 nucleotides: TGTGCCAGCGGCCTACTAGCGGGGGGGCGTGAGACCCAGTACTTC. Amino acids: CASGLLAGGRETQYF.

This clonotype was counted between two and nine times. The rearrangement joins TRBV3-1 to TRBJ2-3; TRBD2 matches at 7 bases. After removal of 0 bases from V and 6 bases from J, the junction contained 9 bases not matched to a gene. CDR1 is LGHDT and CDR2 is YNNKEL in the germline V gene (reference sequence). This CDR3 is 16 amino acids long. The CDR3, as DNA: TGTGCCAGCAGCCAAGAGTCTAGCGGCAAAAGGGATACGCAGTATTTT. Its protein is CASSQESSGKRDTQYF.

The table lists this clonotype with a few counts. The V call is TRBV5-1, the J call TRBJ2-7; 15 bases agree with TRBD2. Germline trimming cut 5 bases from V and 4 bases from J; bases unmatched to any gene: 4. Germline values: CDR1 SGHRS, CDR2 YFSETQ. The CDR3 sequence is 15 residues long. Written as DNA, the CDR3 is TGCGCCAGCAGGGATGGGACTAGCGGGAGGTACGAGCAGTACTTC. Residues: CASRDGTSGRYEQYF.

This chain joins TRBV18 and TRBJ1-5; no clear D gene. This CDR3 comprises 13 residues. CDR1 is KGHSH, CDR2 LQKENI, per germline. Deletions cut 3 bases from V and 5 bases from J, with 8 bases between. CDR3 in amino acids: CASSPQRYQPQHF. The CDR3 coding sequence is TGTGCCAGCTCACCGCAACGCTATCAGCCCCAGCATTTT. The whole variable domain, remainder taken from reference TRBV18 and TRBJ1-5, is NAGVMQNPRHLVRRRGQEARLRCSPMKGHSHVYWYRQLPEEGLKFMVYLQKENIIDESGMPKERFSAEFPKEGPSILRIQQVVRGDSAAYFCASSPQRYQPQHFGDGTRLSIL.

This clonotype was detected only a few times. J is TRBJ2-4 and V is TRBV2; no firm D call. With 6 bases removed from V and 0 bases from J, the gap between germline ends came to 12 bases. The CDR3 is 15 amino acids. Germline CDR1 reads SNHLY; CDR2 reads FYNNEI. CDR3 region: CASRPTPIAKNIQYF. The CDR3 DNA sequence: TGTGCCAGCAGACCTACACCTATAGCCAAAAACATTCAGTACTTC.

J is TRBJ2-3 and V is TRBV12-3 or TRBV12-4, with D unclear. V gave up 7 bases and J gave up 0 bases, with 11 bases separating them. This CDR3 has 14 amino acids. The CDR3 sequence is CASMIGPSTDTQYF. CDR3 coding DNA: TGTGCCAGCATGATAGGGCCTAGCACAGATACGCAGTATTTT.

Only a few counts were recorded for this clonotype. The chain's CDR3 is CASSLGQYAAVTEAFF. The CDR3 DNA reads as TGCGCCAGCAGCCTCGGACAGTATGCTGCGGTGACTGAAGCTTTCTTT. This chain joins TRBV5-1 and TRBJ1-1, with a weak D call TRBD1 (6 bases). Germline lookup yields CDR1 SGHRS and CDR2 YFSETQ. CDR3 length: 16 residues. V gave up 4 bases and J gave up 5 bases, with 21 bases separating them.

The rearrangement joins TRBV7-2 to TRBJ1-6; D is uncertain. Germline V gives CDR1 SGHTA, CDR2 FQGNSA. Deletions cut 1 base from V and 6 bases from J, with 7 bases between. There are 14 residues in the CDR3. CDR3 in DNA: TGTGCCAGCAGCTTAGTACGAGCTAATTCACCCCTCCACTTT. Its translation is CASSLVRANSPLHF. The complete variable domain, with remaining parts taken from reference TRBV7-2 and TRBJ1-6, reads GAGVSQSPSNKVTEKGKDVELRCDPISGHTALYWYRQSLGQGLEFLIYFQGNSAPDKSGLPSDRFSAERTGGSVSTLTIQRTQQEDSAVYLCASSLVRANSPLHFGNGTRLTVT.

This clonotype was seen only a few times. The CDR3 DNA sequence: TGTGCCAGCAGCTTTAGACTAGCGGGGAACACCGGGGAGCTGTTTTTT. It yields the protein CASSFRLAGNTGELFF. V is TRBV7-6 and J is TRBJ2-2; TRBD2 aligns across 10 bases. Per the germline V gene, CDR1 is SGHVS and CDR2 is FNYEAQ. This CDR3 comprises 16 residues. V lost 3 bases, J lost 1 base, and 2 bases stayed unmatched.

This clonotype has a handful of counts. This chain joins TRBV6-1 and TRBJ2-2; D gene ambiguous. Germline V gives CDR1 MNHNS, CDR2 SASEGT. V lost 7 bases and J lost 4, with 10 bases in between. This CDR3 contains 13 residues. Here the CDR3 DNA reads TGTGCCAGCACTGGGGTGGGCACCGGGGAGCTGTTTTTT. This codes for CASTGVGTGELFF.

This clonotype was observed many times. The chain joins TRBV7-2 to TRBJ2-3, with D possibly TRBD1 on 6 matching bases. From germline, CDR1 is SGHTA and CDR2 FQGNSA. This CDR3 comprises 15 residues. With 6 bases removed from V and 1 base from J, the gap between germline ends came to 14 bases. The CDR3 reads CASRAGVRGTDTQYF. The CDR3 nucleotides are TGTGCCAGCAGAGCAGGGGTTAGGGGCACAGATACGCAGTATTTT.

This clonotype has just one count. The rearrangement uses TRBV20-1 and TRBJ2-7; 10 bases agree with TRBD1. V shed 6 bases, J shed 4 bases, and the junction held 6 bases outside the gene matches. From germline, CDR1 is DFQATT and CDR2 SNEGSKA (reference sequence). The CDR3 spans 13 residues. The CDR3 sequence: CSALGGQGYEQYF. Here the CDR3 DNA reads TGCAGTGCCTTGGGGGGACAGGGGTACGAGCAGTACTTC.

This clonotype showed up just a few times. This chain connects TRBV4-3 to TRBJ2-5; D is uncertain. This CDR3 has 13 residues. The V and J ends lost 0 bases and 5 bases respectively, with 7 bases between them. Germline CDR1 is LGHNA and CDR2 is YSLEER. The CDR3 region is CASSQDARETQYF. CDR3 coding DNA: TGCGCCAGCAGCCAAGATGCGAGGGAGACCCAGTACTTC.

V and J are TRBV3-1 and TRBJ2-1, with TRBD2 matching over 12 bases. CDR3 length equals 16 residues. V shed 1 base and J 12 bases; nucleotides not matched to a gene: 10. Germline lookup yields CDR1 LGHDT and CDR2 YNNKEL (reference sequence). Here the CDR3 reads CASSQVGLAGSGGQFF. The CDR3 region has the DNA TGTGCCAGCAGCCAAGTAGGACTAGCGGGGTCCGGGGGGCAGTTCTTC.

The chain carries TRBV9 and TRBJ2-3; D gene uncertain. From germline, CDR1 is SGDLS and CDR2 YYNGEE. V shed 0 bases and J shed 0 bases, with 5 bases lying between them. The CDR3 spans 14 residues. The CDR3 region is CASSVESSTDTQYF. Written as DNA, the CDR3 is TGTGCCAGCAGCGTAGAATCAAGCACAGATACGCAGTATTTT.

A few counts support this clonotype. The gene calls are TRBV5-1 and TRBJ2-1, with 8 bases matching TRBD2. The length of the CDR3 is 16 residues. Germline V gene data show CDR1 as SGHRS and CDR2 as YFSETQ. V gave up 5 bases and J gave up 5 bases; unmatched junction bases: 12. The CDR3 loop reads CASSPQTGGTHNEQFF. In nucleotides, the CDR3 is TGCGCCAGCAGTCCCCAAACGGGGGGGACCCACAATGAGCAGTTCTTC.

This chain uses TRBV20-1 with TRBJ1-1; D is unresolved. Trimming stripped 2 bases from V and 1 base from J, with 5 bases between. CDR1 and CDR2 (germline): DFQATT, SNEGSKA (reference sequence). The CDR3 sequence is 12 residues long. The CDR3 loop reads CSARKQNTEAFF. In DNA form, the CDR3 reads TGCAGTGCTAGAAAACAGAACACTGAAGCTTTCTTT.

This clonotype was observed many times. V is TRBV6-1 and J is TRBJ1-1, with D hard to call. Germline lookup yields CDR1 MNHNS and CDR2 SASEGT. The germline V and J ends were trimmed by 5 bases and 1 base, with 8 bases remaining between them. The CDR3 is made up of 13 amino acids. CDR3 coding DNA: TGTGCCAGCAGTCTCCACCGGAACACTGAAGCTTTCTTT. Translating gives CASSLHRNTEAFF.

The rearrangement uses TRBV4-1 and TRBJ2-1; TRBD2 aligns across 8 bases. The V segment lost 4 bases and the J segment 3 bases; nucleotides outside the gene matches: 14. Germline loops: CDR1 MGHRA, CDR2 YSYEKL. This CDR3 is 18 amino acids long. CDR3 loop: CASSPSGFRSGGYNEQFF. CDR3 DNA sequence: TGCGCCAGCAGCCCCAGCGGCTTTAGAAGCGGGGGCTACAATGAGCAGTTCTTC.

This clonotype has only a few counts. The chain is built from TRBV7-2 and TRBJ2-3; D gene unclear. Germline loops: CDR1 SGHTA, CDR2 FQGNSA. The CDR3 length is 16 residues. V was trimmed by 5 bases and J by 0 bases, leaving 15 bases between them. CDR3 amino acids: CASSPRRQTSTDTQYF. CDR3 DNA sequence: TGTGCCAGCAGCCCCAGACGGCAGACTAGCACAGATACGCAGTATTTT.

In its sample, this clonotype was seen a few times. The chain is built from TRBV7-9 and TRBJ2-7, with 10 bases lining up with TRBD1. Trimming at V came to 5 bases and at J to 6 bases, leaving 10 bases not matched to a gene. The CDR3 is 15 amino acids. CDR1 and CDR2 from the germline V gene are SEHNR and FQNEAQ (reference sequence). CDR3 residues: CASSPRGQGSVEQYF. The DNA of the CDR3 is TGTGCCAGCAGCCCTCGGGGACAGGGGTCGGTCGAGCAGTACTTC.

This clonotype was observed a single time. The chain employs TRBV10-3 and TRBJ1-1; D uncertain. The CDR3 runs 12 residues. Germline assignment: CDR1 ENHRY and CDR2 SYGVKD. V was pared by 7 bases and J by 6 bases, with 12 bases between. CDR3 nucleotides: TGTGCCATCACGGGGAGCGGGGCTGAAGCTTTCTTT. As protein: CAITGSGAEAFF.

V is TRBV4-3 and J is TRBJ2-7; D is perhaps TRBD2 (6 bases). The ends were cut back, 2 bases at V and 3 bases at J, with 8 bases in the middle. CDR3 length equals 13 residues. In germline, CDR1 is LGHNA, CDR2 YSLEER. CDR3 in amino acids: CASSQRERYEQYF. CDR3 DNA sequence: TGCGCCAGCAGCCAACGGGAGCGCTACGAGCAGTACTTC.

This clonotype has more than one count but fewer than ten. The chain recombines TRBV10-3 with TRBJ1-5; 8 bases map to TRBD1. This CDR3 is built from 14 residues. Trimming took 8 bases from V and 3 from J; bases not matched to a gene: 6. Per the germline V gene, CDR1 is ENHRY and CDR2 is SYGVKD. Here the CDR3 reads CAIGGQGINQPQHF. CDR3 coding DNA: TGTGCCATCGGCGGACAGGGAATCAATCAGCCCCAGCATTTT.